The entry below describes one T cell receptor beta chain. This clonotype is classified as medium-sized (0.01 to 0.1%). Its cognate antigen has yet to be identified. The junction departs from germline at one end; a sequencing error may be responsible. The Miltenyi Naive CD4+ T Cell Isolation kit was used to purify naive CD4+ T cells, and Tregs were depleted with CD25 microbeads. Tregs, naive and memory CD4+ T cells from tumor, blood and ipsilateral draining lymph nodes of 4 or 5 breast cancer patients underwent full-length TCR alpha and beta sequencing. Ficoll density gradient centrifugation was used to isolate mononuclear cells from lymph nodes or from about 50 ml of peripheral blood. Sorted cell populations were confirmed by FACS to exceed 90% purity. Full-length TCR variable regions were amplified by 5' RACE PCR using constant-region reverse primers, and then by semi-nested PCR using Nested Universal Primer A. Using the ReliaPrep RNA Cell Miniprep System, total RNA was extracted, and the SMARTer RACE 5'/3' Kit was then used to reverse transcribe the RNA into 5'RACE-ready cDNA. Multiplex adaptors were used to barcode full-length TCR alpha and beta libraries, and the barcoded libraries were sequenced on an Illumina MiSeq. The study's processing was this. Sequencing data were pooled across the five patients for each of nine subset-tissue groups and compared by unsupervised clustering of TCR gene usage. The Morisita-Horn index was used to calculate repertoire similarity, with shared sequences weighted by how much each contributed to each repertoire. TCRdb handled the public reads itself, with Q25 trimming in fastp and clone calling in MiXCR, and kept productive beta chains. Every distinct CDR3 protein forms one entry, paired with its most common genes and DNA. TCRdb, not the authors, supplied the V and J calls. In this sample the table shows about 47,000 distinct CDR3 sequences, about 28% of which occur a single time. The top ten clones comprise roughly 2% of the sample.

The data are from a study (dated by TCRdb to between 2015 and 2017). Regarding the complete study: The study examined whether tumor-infiltrating Tregs in breast cancer are drawn from blood Tregs or arise in situ by conversion from other CD4+ T cell subsets.

Beyond this particular receptor, the publication reports: The larger-cohort validation was restricted to a single TCR beta V-J rearrangement rather than whole repertoires. Tumor-infiltrating Treg TCR alpha and beta sequences overlapped most with tumor naive CD4+ T cells, then with blood naive CD4+ T cells. Tumor memory CD4+ T cell TCR gene usage clustered with blood and lymph node memory CD4+ cells and lymph node naive CD4+ cells.

The receptor was derived from a female donor with breast cancer. Sequenced sample: naive CD4+ T cells sorted from blood. The cell subset or site label, read with the paper, signifies: naive CD4+ T cells, CD4+CD45RA+CD25-.

This receptor carries the CDR3 CASTVLAGGPNEQFF. The DNA is as follows: TGTGCCAGCACCGTACTAGCGGGAGGGCCGAATGAGCAGTTCTTC. The chain links TRBV9 with TRBJ2-1, with 13 bases in between that match TRBD2. From cysteine to phenylalanine, the CDR3 is 15 amino acids long. Here the CDR3 DNA is all that survives: 45 bases in frame from base 1. From the germline V gene, CDR1 is SGDLS and CDR2 is YYNGEE.